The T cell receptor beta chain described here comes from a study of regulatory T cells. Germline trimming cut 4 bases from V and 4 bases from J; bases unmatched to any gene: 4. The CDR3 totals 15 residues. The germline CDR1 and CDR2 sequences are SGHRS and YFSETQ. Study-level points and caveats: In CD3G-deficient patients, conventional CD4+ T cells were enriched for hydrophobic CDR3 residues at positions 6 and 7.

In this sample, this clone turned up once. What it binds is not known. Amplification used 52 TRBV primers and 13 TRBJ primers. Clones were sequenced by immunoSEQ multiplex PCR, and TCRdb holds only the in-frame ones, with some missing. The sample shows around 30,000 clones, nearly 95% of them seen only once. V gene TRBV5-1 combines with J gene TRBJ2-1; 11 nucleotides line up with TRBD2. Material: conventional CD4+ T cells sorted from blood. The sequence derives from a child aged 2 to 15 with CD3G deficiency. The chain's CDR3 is CASSELAGGYNEQFF. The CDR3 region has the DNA TGCGCCAGCAGCGAGTTAGCGGGAGGGTACAATGAGCAGTTCTTC.